The 11 T cell receptor beta chains below were found in one sample sequenced in a study of low-dose radiotherapy and immunotherapy resistance in tumors. Primers used for first-strand cDNA, a TRAV- and TRBV-specific set, covered both alpha and beta chains. A roughly 20-cycle PCR with a constant-region primer and V-primer adapter amplified TCRs. MiXCR was run by TCRdb on the reads, yielding one entry per CDR3 protein. The sample shows more than 30,000 distinct CDR3 sequences, under 55% of them seen only once. Specified time point: after trial treatment. Treatment indicated: LDRT plus nivolumab, ipilimumab, low-dose cyclophosphamide and aspirin (RACIN trial). The material sequenced was PBMCs, taken after low-dose radiotherapy plus immunotherapy. The source of these receptors is a male donor with gallbladder cancer.

This clonotype rates as medium-sized. The genes are TRBV6-2 or TRBV6-3 and TRBJ2-3; possible D gene TRBD2, 5 bases. The V and J ends lost 5 bases and 6 bases respectively, with 18 bases between them. Germline assignment: CDR1 MNHEY and CDR2 SVGEGT. CDR3 length equals 15 residues. The CDR3 sequence is CASSGQGAGVDTQYF. The CDR3 nucleotides read TGTGCCAGCAGTGGCCAAGGCGCCGGGGTGGATACGCAGTATTTT.

This clonotype was counted many times. This chain connects TRBV12-3 or TRBV12-4 to TRBJ1-5; 8 positions agree with TRBD1. The CDR3 length is 16 residues. With V trimmed by 3 bases and J by 5 bases, 9 bases remained unmatched. CDR3 region: CASSLGPDRAHQPQHF. CDR3 nucleotide sequence: TGTGCCAGCAGTTTGGGACCGGACAGGGCTCATCAGCCCCAGCATTTT.

On this clonotype: This likely came from a read error, as a far larger clone is one base away. The rearrangement uses TRBV23-1 and TRBJ2-1; 7 nucleotides match TRBD1. TRBV23-1 is given ORF status, its function remaining uncertain. V shed 4 bases, J shed 10 bases, and the junction held 10 bases outside the gene matches. This CDR3 is built from 14 residues. The DNA of the CDR3 is TGCGCCAGCAGTCCCGGACAGGCACCCTACGAGCAGTTCTTC. It is translated as CASSPGQAPYEQFF.

The CDR3 DNA is TGTGCCAGCAGCTTAATTACAGGACAGTTGACTGAAGCTTTCTTT. It translates to CASSLITGQLTEAFF. The genes are TRBV7-2 and TRBJ1-1; tentative D call: TRBD1 (6 bases). V was cut by 2 bases and J by 5 bases, with 15 bases left in between. CDR1 is SGHTA and CDR2 is FQGNSA in the germline V gene. The CDR3 is made up of 15 amino acids.

Of note for this clonotype: One base separates it from a far larger clone, so it is likely a read error. The chain is built from TRBV10-3 and TRBJ1-4; no firm D call. CDR3 size: 13 residues. Trimming removed 4 bases from V and 4 bases from J, with 7 bases in between. The germline CDR1 and CDR2 sequences are ENHRY and SYGVKD. The DNA for the CDR3 is TGTGCCATCAGTGCCGGCGGTAATGAAAAACTGTTTTTT. Translation: CAISAGGNEKLFF.

The gene calls are TRBV11-2 and TRBJ2-7; TRBD2 agrees at 11 bases. Germline V gives CDR1 SGHAT, CDR2 FQNNGV. V gave up 5 bases and J gave up 2 bases; unmatched junction bases: 17. The CDR3 extends over 19 amino acids. CDR3 region: CASSLGGTSGGRFPYEQYF. CDR3 DNA: TGTGCCAGCAGCCTAGGCGGGACTAGCGGAGGGAGGTTCCCCTACGAGCAGTACTTC.

The chain employs TRBV5-1 and TRBJ2-1, with TRBD2 matching over 10 bases. From germline, CDR1 is SGHRS and CDR2 YFSETQ. V trimming: 4 bases; J trimming: 8 bases; junction bases outside the gene matches: 9. The CDR3 extends over 15 amino acids. CDR3 nucleotides: TGCGCCAGCAGCGGGAGCGGGAGGGCCGTAGATGAGCAGTTCTTC. Its protein product is CASSGSGRAVDEQFF.

This clonotype is medium-sized (0.01 to 0.1%) within its sample. J is TRBJ2-5 and V is TRBV6-1; 11 positions agree with TRBD2. The CDR3 totals 15 residues. The ends lost 8 bases at V and 1 base at J; junction bases unmatched: 6. CDR1 MNHNS and CDR2 SASEGT come from the germline V gene. CDR3 DNA sequence: TGTGCCAGCGGAACCACTAGCGGGAGCCAAGAGACCCAGTACTTC. Its translation: CASGTTSGSQETQYF.

This chain connects TRBV6-1 to TRBJ2-1, with unresolved D. The V and J ends lost 4 bases and 0 bases respectively, with 13 bases between them. CDR1 and CDR2 from the germline V gene are MNHNS and SASEGT. The CDR3 has 16 residues. The CDR3 DNA reads TGTGCCAGCAGTGGTTCCCGGCGGAGCTCCTACAATGAGCAGTTCTTC. This codes for CASSGSRRSSYNEQFF.

This clonotype showed up many times. The V gene is TRBV7-2, the J gene TRBJ2-1, with TRBD2 identical over 15 bases. From germline, CDR1 is SGHTA and CDR2 FQGNSA. This CDR3 has 16 residues. Germline trimming cut 5 bases from V and 6 bases from J; bases unmatched to any gene: 5. CDR3 coding DNA: TGTGCCAGCAGCCGTCGGACTAGCGGGGGGGCCAATGAGCAGTTCTTC. This translates into CASSRRTSGGANEQFF.

The table lists this clonotype with a few counts. Here the CDR3 DNA reads TGTGCCAGCAGTGAAGTTGGACTGGCTGGAAACACCATATATTTT. Translating gives CASSEVGLAGNTIYF. The chain combines TRBV2 with TRBJ1-3; D is unclear. Trimming took off 1 base at V and 2 bases at J, with 9 bases between the two ends. The CDR3 consists of 15 residues. Germline V gene data show CDR1 as SNHLY and CDR2 as FYNNEI.